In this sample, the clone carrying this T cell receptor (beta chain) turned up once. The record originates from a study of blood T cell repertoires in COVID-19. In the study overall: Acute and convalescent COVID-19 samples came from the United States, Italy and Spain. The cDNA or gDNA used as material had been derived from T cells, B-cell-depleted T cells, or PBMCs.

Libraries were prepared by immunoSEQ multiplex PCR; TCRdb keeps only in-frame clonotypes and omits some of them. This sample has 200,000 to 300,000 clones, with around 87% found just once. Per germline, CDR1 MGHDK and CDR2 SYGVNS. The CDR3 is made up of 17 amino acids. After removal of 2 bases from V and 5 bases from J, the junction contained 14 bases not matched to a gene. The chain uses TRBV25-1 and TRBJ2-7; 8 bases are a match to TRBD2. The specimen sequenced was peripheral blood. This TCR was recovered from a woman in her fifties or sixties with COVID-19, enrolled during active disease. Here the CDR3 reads CASSEVVGLAQGNEQYF. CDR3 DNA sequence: TGTGCCAGCAGTGAAGTGGTCGGACTAGCCCAGGGAAACGAGCAGTACTTC.